These 26 T cell receptor beta chains came from one sample sequenced in a study of blood T cell repertoires in COVID-19. Assay used: immunoSEQ multiplex PCR; TCRdb lists only in-frame clones, some missing. The profile covers some 220,000 clones, with around 80% appearing a single time and around 13% taken by the ten largest. Sequenced sample: peripheral blood. The receptors stem from a human donor in a cohort sampled during active COVID-19.

This clone came up once. The V call is TRBV6-5, the J call TRBJ2-1; D may be TRBD1 (5 bases). V was clipped by 6 bases and J by 2 bases, with 14 bases between them. The CDR3 contains 15 residues. The germline V gene has CDR1 MNHEY and CDR2 SVGAGI. This chain's CDR3 is CASSLRESPYNEQFF. The CDR3 DNA sequence: TGTGCCAGCAGCCTCAGGGAAAGCCCCTACAATGAGCAGTTCTTC.

The rearrangement links TRBV7-2 to TRBJ2-2; perhaps TRBD2 as D (6 bases). This CDR3 region has 15 residues. V was shortened by 0 bases and J by 3 bases, with 8 bases between the two germline ends. The V gene's germline CDR1 is SGHTA and CDR2 FQGNSA. CDR3 residues: CASSLAGLHTGELFF. The CDR3 nucleotides are TGTGCCAGCAGCTTAGCGGGACTTCACACCGGGGAGCTGTTTTTT.

In this sample, this clone turned up a few times. The V call is TRBV28, the J call TRBJ2-2; D is uncertain. This CDR3 has 13 residues. CDR1 and CDR2 from the germline V gene are MDHEN and SYDVKM. Between the trimmed V and J ends, which lost 3 bases and 0 bases, there was a span of 2 bases. The CDR3 spells CASSFTNTGELFF. DNA for the CDR3: TGTGCCAGCAGTTTTACGAACACCGGGGAGCTGTTTTTT.

The chain couples TRBV5-1 to TRBJ2-2, with D perhaps TRBD2 (6 bases). CDR1 is SGHRS, CDR2 YFSETQ, per germline. The CDR3 consists of 16 residues. The V end lost 5 bases, the J end lost 4 bases, and 18 bases lay between the germline ends. The chain's CDR3 is CASSPTFAGSTGELFF. Written as DNA, the CDR3 is TGCGCCAGCAGTCCTACTTTCGCGGGGTCCACCGGGGAGCTGTTTTTT. The full variable domain, rest sourced from reference TRBV5-1 and TRBJ2-2, is KAGVTQTPRYLIKTRGQQVTLSCSPISGHRSVSWYQQTPGQGLQFLFEYFSETQRNKGNFPGRFSGRQFSNSRSEMNVSTLELGDSALYLCASSPTFAGSTGELFFGEGSRLTVL.

The chain has TRBV7-2 and TRBJ2-1, with TRBD2 matching over 8 bases. The CDR3 is 17 amino acids. With V trimmed by 5 bases and J by 8 bases, 17 bases remained unmatched. Per the germline V gene, CDR1 is SGHTA and CDR2 is FQGNSA. CDR3 bases: TGTGCCAGCAGCGCCGTTGAGGCGGGAGGTCCCCAACATGAGCAGTTCTTC. Amino acid sequence: CASSAVEAGGPQHEQFF.

V gene TRBV19 combines with J gene TRBJ2-6, with 8 bases lining up with TRBD1. The germline V gene has CDR1 LNHDA and CDR2 SQIVND (reference sequence). V dropped 7 bases and J dropped 2; count of bases not matched to a gene: 4. CDR3 length: 15 residues. The CDR3 DNA follows: TGTGCCAGTACCCGGACAGGGACTGGGGCCAACGTCCTGACTTTC. Encoded protein: CASTRTGTGANVLTF. Combining the CDR3 with reference TRBV19 and TRBJ2-6 gives the whole variable domain DGGITQSPKYLFRKEGQNVTLSCEQNLNHDAMYWYRQDPGQGLRLIYYSQIVNDFQKGDIAEGYSVSREKKESFPLTVTSAQKNPTAFYLCASTRTGTGANVLTFGAGSRLTVL.

The V and J genes are TRBV4-1 and TRBJ2-7; TRBD1 matches 8 bases. From germline, CDR1 is MGHRA and CDR2 YSYEKL. The CDR3 consists of 16 residues. The ends lost 4 bases at V and 6 bases at J; junction bases unmatched: 14. This CDR3 reads CASSPPGQGQYVEQYF. The CDR3 DNA sequence: TGCGCCAGCAGCCCCCCCGGACAGGGCCAATATGTCGAGCAGTACTTC.

The V and J genes are TRBV2 and TRBJ1-5; 8 bases map to TRBD1. This CDR3 is 12 amino acids long. Germline values: CDR1 SNHLY, CDR2 FYNNEI. V was clipped by 4 bases and J by 15 bases; unmatched bases: 8. The CDR3 bases are TGTGCCAGCAGTGGGACAGGGTGGGAAAGGCATTTT. Amino acid sequence: CASSGTGWERHF.

V is TRBV25-1 and J is TRBJ1-5, with 9 nucleotides matching TRBD1. CDR3 length: 14 residues. In germline, CDR1 is MGHDK, CDR2 SYGVNS. With 9 bases clipped from V and 4 bases from J, the junction kept 7 bases outside the gene matches. In nucleotides, the CDR3 is TGTGCCAGTCAAGGACAGGGGAGTAATCAGCCCCAGCATTTT. Encoded protein: CASQGQGSNQPQHF.

The chain employs TRBV19 and TRBJ1-6; D perhaps matches TRBD1 (6 bases). V shed 6 bases and J shed 4 bases, with 16 bases lying between them. The germline CDR1 and CDR2 sequences are LNHDA and SQIVND (reference sequence). CDR3 length: 16 residues. DNA of the CDR3: TGTGCCAGTAGCCCCCGGACAGTTTTGTATAATTCACCCCTCCACTTT. As protein: CASSPRTVLYNSPLHF.

The rearrangement joins TRBV3-1 (or the pseudogene TRBV3-2) to TRBJ2-3; a weak D match, TRBD2 (5 bases). The germline gives CDR1 LGHDT, CDR2 YNNKEL (reference sequence). The V gene lost 4 bases and the J gene lost 4 bases, with 18 bases spanning the gap. CDR3 length: 16 amino acids. Here the CDR3 reads CASSLQASIFADTQYF. The CDR3 coding sequence is TGTGCCAGCAGCCTTCAGGCTAGCATATTTGCAGATACGCAGTATTTT.

The rearrangement joins TRBV18 to TRBJ1-6; weak D call: TRBD1 (5 bases). With 3 bases removed from V and 9 bases from J, the gap between germline ends came to 18 bases. CDR1 is KGHSH and CDR2 is LQKENI in the germline V gene. The CDR3 spans 16 residues. CDR3 DNA sequence: TGTGCCAGCTCACCCTCGTGGCAGGGCAGCCTTTCACCCCTCCACTTT. Translated, it gives CASSPSWQGSLSPLHF.

The chain recombines TRBV6-6 with TRBJ1-2; TRBD1 matches at 7 bases. Germline lookup yields CDR1 MNHNY and CDR2 SVGAGI (reference sequence). This CDR3 is built from 14 residues. The junction had 8 bases not matched to a gene; V was cut back by 6 bases and J by 4 bases. CDR3 DNA sequence: TGTGCCAGCAGCCCAACGGGACAGCGCTATGGCTACACCTTC. Translation: CASSPTGQRYGYTF.

The chain employs TRBV5-4 and TRBJ1-2; 7 positions match TRBD1. This CDR3 has 13 residues. After removal of 3 bases from V and 4 bases from J, the junction contained 3 bases not matched to a gene. CDR1 is SGHNT, CDR2 YYREEE, per germline (reference sequence). CDR3 coding DNA: TGTGCCAGCAGCTCGACAGGGTCCTATGGCTACACCTTC. Protein: CASSSTGSYGYTF.

This clone has at least ten counts. The chain recombines TRBV6-1 with TRBJ1-3; perhaps TRBD1 as D (5 bases). CDR1 is MNHNS, CDR2 SASEGT, per germline. The CDR3 length is 16 residues. V was trimmed by 0 bases and J by 0 bases, leaving 9 bases between them. CDR3: CASSEAQGLSGNTIYF. In DNA, the CDR3 is TGTGCCAGCAGTGAAGCCCAGGGCCTCTCTGGAAACACCATATATTTT.

The chain combines TRBV6-2 or TRBV6-3 with TRBJ1-2, with unresolved D. Germline V gives CDR1 MNHEY, CDR2 SVGEGT. V was cut by 0 bases and J by 6 bases, with 5 bases left in between. The CDR3 consists of 12 residues. CDR3 bases: TGTGCCAGCAGTTACTCTACAGATGGCTACACCTTC. Translating it yields CASSYSTDGYTF.

This clone has just one count. J is TRBJ1-5 and V is TRBV7-2, with D unclear. V dropped 4 bases and J dropped 6 bases, with 10 bases sitting between them. This CDR3 is built from 13 residues. Germline V gives CDR1 SGHTA, CDR2 FQGNSA. The CDR3 nucleotides are TGTGCCAGCAGCTCATGGGGAGGTCAGCCCCAGCATTTT. Protein: CASSSWGGQPQHF.

The CDR3 protein is CASSHRVGNEKLFF. The CDR3 bases are TGTGCCAGCAGCCATCGGGTAGGCAATGAAAAACTGTTTTTT. The rearrangement uses TRBV28 and TRBJ1-4; D is ambiguous. The V end lost 6 bases, the J end lost 5 bases, and 13 bases lay between the germline ends. Germline assignment: CDR1 MDHEN and CDR2 SYDVKM. This CDR3 has 14 residues. Full variable domain (remainder filled in from reference TRBV28 and TRBJ1-4): DVKVTQSSRYLVKRTGEKVFLECVQDMDHENMFWYRQDPGLGLRLIYFSYDVKMKEKGDIPEGYSVSREKKERFSLILESASTNQTSMYLCASSHRVGNEKLFFGSGTQLSVL.

The J gene is TRBJ1-2, the V gene TRBV12-3 or TRBV12-4; D gene uncertain. The CDR3 covers 13 residues. V was shortened by 7 bases and J by 7 bases, with 16 bases between the two germline ends. As DNA, the CDR3 is TGTGCCAGCATCCCCCGGGGATCCGGTGGCTACACCTTC. This encodes CASIPRGSGGYTF.

This clone was counted only a few times. V gene TRBV19 combines with J gene TRBJ2-5, with 11 bases fitting TRBD2. This CDR3 spans 14 amino acids. Germline lookup yields CDR1 LNHDA and CDR2 SQIVND (reference sequence). J gave up 6 bases and V 2 bases, and 2 bases lay outside the gene matches. The DNA of the CDR3 is TGTGCCAGTAGTATACTAGCGGGAGGAAAGACCCAGTACTTC. Translation gives CASSILAGGKTQYF.

V and J are TRBV10-3 and TRBJ1-1, with TRBD1 matching over 9 bases. The CDR3 extends over 18 amino acids. V shed 3 bases, J shed 0 bases, and the junction held 11 bases outside the gene matches. From germline, CDR1 is ENHRY and CDR2 SYGVKD. The CDR3 bases are TGTGCCATCAGTGATTTACAGGGGGCGCAAGGCATGAACACTGAAGCTTTCTTT. Its protein is CAISDLQGAQGMNTEAFF.

The genes are TRBV15 and TRBJ2-1; tentatively, D is TRBD2 (6 bases). Deletions cut 5 bases from V and 8 bases from J, with 16 bases between. Germline lookup yields CDR1 LNHNV and CDR2 YYDKDF (reference sequence). The CDR3 is made up of 14 amino acids. The CDR3: CATSQRGLADEQFF. The DNA of the CDR3 is TGTGCCACCAGCCAACGGGGTTTAGCGGATGAGCAGTTCTTC.

This chain joins TRBV28 and TRBJ1-4; 9 bases match TRBD1. The germline V gene encodes CDR1 MDHEN and CDR2 SYDVKM. V was clipped by 4 bases and J by 8 bases; unmatched bases: 8. The CDR3 contains 15 residues. The CDR3 region has the DNA TGTGCCAGCAGTTCCCCGGGACAGGGAGAAGAAAAACTGTTTTTT. Residues: CASSSPGQGEEKLFF. Supplemented by reference TRBV28 and TRBJ1-4, the full variable domain reads DVKVTQSSRYLVKRTGEKVFLECVQDMDHENMFWYRQDPGLGLRLIYFSYDVKMKEKGDIPEGYSVSREKKERFSLILESASTNQTSMYLCASSSPGQGEEKLFFGSGTQLSVL.

The V and J genes are TRBV18 and TRBJ2-5, with 8 bases matching TRBD1. The CDR3 is 14 residues long. Germline V CDR1 and CDR2: KGHSH, LQKENI. Germline trimming cut 3 bases from V and 2 bases from J; bases unmatched to any gene: 2. The CDR3 spells CASSPGQEQETQYF. The DNA of the CDR3 is TGTGCCAGCTCACCGGGACAGGAACAAGAGACCCAGTACTTC.

This clone was seen more than once but under ten times. The CDR3 sequence is CARSVGRGICPETQYF. DNA for the CDR3: TGTGCCAGAAGCGTCGGCAGGGGCATTTGTCCGGAGACCCAGTACTTC. The rearrangement links TRBV5-3 to TRBJ2-5; perhaps TRBD1 as D (6 bases). TRBV5-3 carries the ORF label, with uncertain function. V lost 4 bases and J lost 5, with 21 bases in between. The CDR3 length is 16 residues.

The rearrangement uses TRBV12-3 or TRBV12-4 and TRBJ1-5; the D is unclear. V lost 6 bases and J 0 bases, leaving 6 bases between the germline ends. The CDR3 spans 13 residues. The DNA for the CDR3 is TGTGCCAGCAGGGAGTTTAGCAATCAGCCCCAGCATTTT. Amino acid sequence: CASREFSNQPQHF.